This TCR beta chain stems from a study of long-term antiretroviral therapy in people with HIV. The CDR3 covers 13 residues. CDR1 is SNHLY, CDR2 FYNNEI, per germline. V lost 8 bases and J lost 4, with 11 bases in between. Run at survey level, the immunoSEQ assay was version v3.0. Sequenced by immunoSEQ multiplex PCR; TCRdb stores in-frame clones only, minus some. The sample consists of roughly 29,000 clones, roughly 96% of them appearing once. This receptor was identified in a man aged 30 to 45 with HIV. The V gene is TRBV2, the J gene TRBJ1-4; D is possibly TRBD1 (5 bases). The sample in question was unsorted PBMCs, obtained 5.3 years after starting antiretroviral therapy. The DNA for the CDR3 is TGTGCCAGCGAGGGGACGGATAATGAAAAACTGTTTTTT. It encodes CASEGTDNEKLFF. The full variable domain, with the rest looked up from reference TRBV2 and TRBJ1-4, is EPEVTQTPSHQVTQMGQEVILRCVPISNHLYFYWYRQILGQKVEFLVSFYNNEISEKSEIFDDQFSVERPDGSNFTLKIRSTKLEDSAMYFCASEGTDNEKLFFGSGTQLSVL.